A selection of T cell receptor beta chains follows, all from one sample in a study of human T cells and chemical hapten exposure. TCRdb ran MiXCR on the RACE reads and lists one entry per CDR3 protein. This table holds 300,000 to 450,000 distinct CDR3 sequences, about 5.1% found once. The specimen comprised whole blood, sampled in connection with sensitization to the hapten diphenylcyclopropenone (DPC). The receptor set was obtained from a woman between 45 and 60 years old with alopecia areata. Some clones in this sample may be carry-over from other donors' samples. CDR3s include the opening cysteine and the closing phenylalanine or tryptophan. Fields, in order: J gene, clone size, D gene, V gene, CDR3 DNA, CDR3 protein. A D gene is named only where the DNA matches it firmly. Size is omitted from some rows. Given values are once, few, many or a class for expanded clones.

j_gene: TRBJ2-1; abundance: many; d_gene: .; v_gene: TRBV9; CDR3nt: TGTGCCAGCAGCGCCCAGGAAGGAGGGGGCAGCTCCTACAATGAGCAGTTCTTC; CDR3aa: CASSAQEGGGSSYNEQFF
j_gene: TRBJ2-2; abundance: .; d_gene: .; v_gene: TRBV12-3/TRBV12-4; CDR3nt: TGTGCCAGCAGTTATGGAAAGGGACGGGATTTTGCCGGGGAGCTGTTTTTT; CDR3aa: CASSYGKGRDFAGELFF
j_gene: TRBJ2-3; abundance: many; d_gene: .; v_gene: TRBV5-1; CDR3nt: TGCGCCAGCAGTTATGTAAGATCTAGCACAGATACGCAGTATTTT; CDR3aa: CASSYVRSSTDTQYF
j_gene: TRBJ1-1; abundance: .; d_gene: .; v_gene: TRBV6-6; CDR3nt: TGTGCCAGCAGTTACTCGATAGGAGGGTCAGCTGAAGCTTTCTTT; CDR3aa: CASSYSIGGSAEAFF
j_gene: TRBJ1-4; abundance: many; d_gene: .; v_gene: TRBV27; CDR3nt: TGTGCCAGCAGATCAACTAATGAAAAACTGTTTTTT; CDR3aa: CASRSTNEKLFF
j_gene: TRBJ2-7; abundance: .; d_gene: .; v_gene: TRBV7-2; CDR3nt: TGTGCCAGCAGCTTCGTAGAGGGCGGTCCCTACGAGCAGTACTTC; CDR3aa: CASSFVEGGPYEQYF
j_gene: TRBJ1-1; abundance: many; d_gene: .; v_gene: TRBV12-3/TRBV12-4; CDR3nt: TGTGCCAGCAGGGGGGAAGGGCGGAACACTGAAGCTTTCTTT; CDR3aa: CASRGEGRNTEAFF
j_gene: TRBJ1-5; abundance: .; d_gene: .; v_gene: TRBV19; CDR3nt: TGTGCCAGTAGTGGCCTTGGTCAGCCCCAGCATTTT; CDR3aa: CASSGLGQPQHF
j_gene: TRBJ2-7; abundance: few; d_gene: .; v_gene: TRBV29-1; CDR3nt: TGCAGCGTCCTCAAAGACAGGGCGGGAGAGCAGTACTTC; CDR3aa: CSVLKDRAGEQYF
j_gene: TRBJ1-2; abundance: .; d_gene: .; v_gene: TRBV2; CDR3nt: TGTGCCAGCAGTGAACAGGATAACTATGGCTACACCTTC; CDR3aa: CASSEQDNYGYTF
j_gene: TRBJ1-1; abundance: many; d_gene: .; v_gene: TRBV7-2; CDR3nt: TGTGCCAGCAGCTTTCAGGGGAGGAGTACTGAAGCTTTCTTT; CDR3aa: CASSFQGRSTEAFF
j_gene: TRBJ2-7; abundance: .; d_gene: .; v_gene: TRBV20-1; CDR3nt: TGCAGTGCTAGACCGCAGGGGATTATCTACGAGCAGTACTTC; CDR3aa: CSARPQGIIYEQYF
j_gene: TRBJ2-3; abundance: .; d_gene: TRBD2; v_gene: TRBV7-2; CDR3nt: TGTGCCAGCAGCCGCGGGGGAGTTTTCACAGATACGCAGTATTTT; CDR3aa: CASSRGGVFTDTQYF
j_gene: TRBJ2-5; abundance: many; d_gene: .; v_gene: TRBV20-1; CDR3nt: TGCAGTGCTAGAGATTGGGCGGGGGCGTCAGAGACCCAGTACTTC; CDR3aa: CSARDWAGASETQYF
j_gene: TRBJ1-2; abundance: few; d_gene: TRBD1; v_gene: TRBV9; CDR3nt: TGTGCCAGCAGCGGCTCAGACCGGGACAGGGGCTATGGCTACACCTTC; CDR3aa: CASSGSDRDRGYGYTF
j_gene: TRBJ2-5; abundance: few; d_gene: TRBD2; v_gene: TRBV7-2; CDR3nt: TGTGCCAGCAGCTTGGGAGCGGGAGGTTTAGAGACCCAGTACTTC; CDR3aa: CASSLGAGGLETQYF
j_gene: TRBJ1-5; abundance: many; d_gene: .; v_gene: TRBV30; CDR3nt: TGTGCCTGGAGTGTAGGGAGTGATCAGCCCCAGCATTTT; CDR3aa: CAWSVGSDQPQHF
j_gene: TRBJ2-2; abundance: few; d_gene: .; v_gene: TRBV7-3; CDR3nt: TGTGCCAGCAGCTCCTACAGGAGTGGCGCCGGGGAGCTGTTTTTT; CDR3aa: CASSSYRSGAGELFF
j_gene: TRBJ1-2; abundance: many; d_gene: .; v_gene: TRBV12-3/TRBV12-4; CDR3nt: TGTGCCAGCAGTTCACCCGGACTGGGGAGAGGCTACACCTTC; CDR3aa: CASSSPGLGRGYTF
j_gene: TRBJ2-7; abundance: .; d_gene: TRBD1; v_gene: TRBV29-1; CDR3nt: TGCAGCGGGGGGGACAGGAGACCCCCCTACGAGCAGTACTTC; CDR3aa: CSGGDRRPPYEQYF
j_gene: TRBJ2-7; abundance: many; d_gene: TRBD2; v_gene: TRBV4-2; CDR3nt: TGTGCCAGCAGCCAACCTCTAGCGGGAGGAAGCAGGGACGAGCAGTACTTC; CDR3aa: CASSQPLAGGSRDEQYF
j_gene: TRBJ2-7; abundance: .; d_gene: .; v_gene: TRBV29-1; CDR3nt: TGCAGCGTTCTTGAGCCCGGGATCCCATCGGTGAACTTC; CDR3aa: CSVLEPGIPSVNF
j_gene: TRBJ2-7; abundance: many; d_gene: .; v_gene: TRBV29-1; CDR3nt: TGCAGCGTTGAAGTCCCCGTGGGAGGCGAGCAGTACTTC; CDR3aa: CSVEVPVGGEQYF
j_gene: TRBJ2-3; abundance: .; d_gene: .; v_gene: TRBV20-1; CDR3nt: TGCAGTGTTAAGAGTAGCACAGATACGCAGTATTTT; CDR3aa: CSVKSSTDTQYF
j_gene: TRBJ2-7; abundance: .; d_gene: TRBD1; v_gene: TRBV6-1; CDR3nt: TGTGCCAGCAGTGCTGGACAGGGAGGACTCTTC; CDR3aa: CASSAGQGGLF
j_gene: TRBJ2-3; abundance: many; d_gene: .; v_gene: TRBV5-1; CDR3nt: TGCGCCAGCAGCTTAGAGGGGCGACCCCCAGATACGCAGTATTTT; CDR3aa: CASSLEGRPPDTQYF
j_gene: TRBJ1-3; abundance: many; d_gene: .; v_gene: TRBV29-1; CDR3nt: TGCAGCGTTGGCGGTGACTTCTCTGGAAACACCATATATTTT; CDR3aa: CSVGGDFSGNTIYF
j_gene: TRBJ2-7; abundance: .; d_gene: TRBD2; v_gene: TRBV28; CDR3nt: TGTGCCAGCAGTTTTGGGACATCCGGACTAGCGGGACTCCACGAGCAGTACTTC; CDR3aa: CASSFGTSGLAGLHEQYF
j_gene: TRBJ2-1; abundance: many; d_gene: TRBD2; v_gene: TRBV29-1; CDR3nt: TGCAGCGTTCGGACTAGCGGGGCCTACAATGAGCAGTTCTTC; CDR3aa: CSVRTSGAYNEQFF
j_gene: TRBJ2-7; abundance: many; d_gene: TRBD1; v_gene: TRBV7-2; CDR3nt: TGTGCCAGCAGCTGGGACAGGGTCCATCCTGAGGAGTACTTC; CDR3aa: CASSWDRVHPEEYF
j_gene: TRBJ2-4; abundance: many; d_gene: .; v_gene: TRBV6-1; CDR3nt: TGTGCCAGTCTATATAGGCCGGGCATTCAGTACTTC; CDR3aa: CASLYRPGIQYF
j_gene: TRBJ2-1; abundance: many; d_gene: .; v_gene: TRBV20-1; CDR3nt: TGCAGTGCTAGCAAATATGGGAATGAGCAGTTCTTC; CDR3aa: CSASKYGNEQFF
j_gene: TRBJ1-6; abundance: .; d_gene: .; v_gene: TRBV2; CDR3nt: TGTGCCAGCAGTGGGAGCCAGGGGAATTCACCCCTCCACTTT; CDR3aa: CASSGSQGNSPLHF
j_gene: TRBJ2-3; abundance: many; d_gene: .; v_gene: TRBV29-1; CDR3nt: TGCAGCACTAGCCGAGGGCCCGATACGCAGTATTTT; CDR3aa: CSTSRGPDTQYF
j_gene: TRBJ2-7; abundance: many; d_gene: TRBD2; v_gene: TRBV28; CDR3nt: TGTGCCAGCAGTCCATTAGCGGGTCCTAGCTCCTACGAGCAGTACTTC; CDR3aa: CASSPLAGPSSYEQYF
j_gene: TRBJ2-7; abundance: .; d_gene: .; v_gene: TRBV27; CDR3nt: TGTGCCAGCCCGGAGCAGTACTTC; CDR3aa: CASPEQYF
j_gene: TRBJ2-2; abundance: many; d_gene: TRBD1; v_gene: TRBV12-3/TRBV12-4; CDR3nt: TGTGCCAGCAGTTTCCCCTCCGACAGGGACACCGGGGAGCTGTTTTTT; CDR3aa: CASSFPSDRDTGELFF
j_gene: TRBJ1-5; abundance: .; d_gene: .; v_gene: TRBV28; CDR3nt: TGTGCCAGCAGTCCCAAAGGGTTTCAGCCCCAGCATTTT; CDR3aa: CASSPKGFQPQHF
j_gene: TRBJ2-1; abundance: few; d_gene: TRBD1; v_gene: TRBV11-1; CDR3nt: TGTGCCAGCAGCCCGGGCCGGACAGGGAACAATGAGCAGTTCTTC; CDR3aa: CASSPGRTGNNEQFF
j_gene: TRBJ1-1; abundance: few; d_gene: .; v_gene: TRBV6-1; CDR3nt: TGTGCCAGCAGTGATATTATAGCCAACACTGAAGCTTTCTTT; CDR3aa: CASSDIIANTEAFF
j_gene: TRBJ1-2; abundance: .; d_gene: TRBD1; v_gene: TRBV29-1; CDR3nt: TGCAGCGTTCAGGACAGGGAGGGCTATGGCTACACCTTC; CDR3aa: CSVQDREGYGYTF
j_gene: TRBJ2-7; abundance: many; d_gene: .; v_gene: TRBV18; CDR3nt: TGTGCCAGCTCACCGCAGGACAGAGTATCCTACGAGCAGTACTTC; CDR3aa: CASSPQDRVSYEQYF
j_gene: TRBJ2-5; abundance: few; d_gene: .; v_gene: TRBV5-1; CDR3nt: TGCGCCAGCAGCTTAATGTCGGGCTTCCAAGAGACCCAGTACTTC; CDR3aa: CASSLMSGFQETQYF
j_gene: TRBJ2-1; abundance: .; d_gene: .; v_gene: TRBV5-1; CDR3nt: TGCGCCAGCAGCTTGGTCAGCCACAATGAGCAGTTCTTC; CDR3aa: CASSLVSHNEQFF
j_gene: TRBJ2-3; abundance: few; d_gene: .; v_gene: TRBV7-9; CDR3nt: TGTGCCAGCAGATTATCGGGCAGTCCCCGGCAAGATACGCAGTATTTT; CDR3aa: CASRLSGSPRQDTQYF
j_gene: TRBJ2-7; abundance: many; d_gene: TRBD1; v_gene: TRBV12-3/TRBV12-4; CDR3nt: TGTGCCAGCGGGACAGGGTGGGAGCAGTACTTC; CDR3aa: CASGTGWEQYF
j_gene: TRBJ1-5; abundance: many; d_gene: TRBD1; v_gene: TRBV30; CDR3nt: TGTGCCTGGAGTCTACAGGGGAATCAGCCCCAGCATTTT; CDR3aa: CAWSLQGNQPQHF
j_gene: TRBJ2-5; abundance: many; d_gene: .; v_gene: TRBV27; CDR3nt: TGTGCCAGCAGTTATACCGGGCAAGAGACCCAGTACTTC; CDR3aa: CASSYTGQETQYF
j_gene: TRBJ2-3; abundance: few; d_gene: .; v_gene: TRBV7-2; CDR3nt: TGTGCCAGCAGCCCAGGGGCGGGACGCACAGATACGCAGTATTTT; CDR3aa: CASSPGAGRTDTQYF
j_gene: TRBJ2-1; abundance: .; d_gene: .; v_gene: TRBV20-1; CDR3nt: TGCAGTGCCAGAGCGCAGGGAGTCTCCTACAATGAGCAGTTCTTC; CDR3aa: CSARAQGVSYNEQFF
j_gene: TRBJ2-7; abundance: many; d_gene: TRBD1; v_gene: TRBV27; CDR3nt: TGTGCCAGCAGTGCGACAGGGGTTGGCGAGCAGTACTTC; CDR3aa: CASSATGVGEQYF
j_gene: TRBJ1-6; abundance: few; d_gene: .; v_gene: TRBV20-1; CDR3nt: TGCAGTGCGGGAGGGTCAGGGTCACCCCTCCACTTT; CDR3aa: CSAGGSGSPLHF
j_gene: TRBJ2-5; abundance: many; d_gene: .; v_gene: TRBV10-1; CDR3nt: TGCGCCAGCAGTGAGTCGAAGGGAGGAGAGACCCAGTACTTC; CDR3aa: CASSESKGGETQYF
j_gene: TRBJ1-2; abundance: .; d_gene: .; v_gene: TRBV7-9; CDR3nt: TGTGCCAGCAGCTTAGGAGTAGGCTTGGACTATGGCTACACCTTC; CDR3aa: CASSLGVGLDYGYTF